This T cell receptor beta chain appears in the sequencing data of a study of cytomegalovirus exposure and HLA in healthy donors. The assay was immunoSEQ multiplex PCR, and TCRdb's table has in-frame clones only and misses some. Of approximately 160,000 clones listed, roughly nine tenths are singletons. The germline CDR1 and CDR2 sequences are SGHAT and FQNNGV. The CDR3 has 16 residues. Trimming removed 5 bases from V and 5 bases from J; junction bases left unmatched: 12. This clone has just a few counts. The sample consisted of PBMCs. The source of this sequence is a woman in her 30s in good health and CMV-seronegative. The chain joins TRBV11-2 to TRBJ2-3, with 8 bases that match TRBD2. CDR3 in amino acids: CASSPRLSGDLDTQYF. DNA of the CDR3: TGTGCCAGCAGCCCTCGTCTTAGCGGGGACTTAGATACGCAGTATTTT.